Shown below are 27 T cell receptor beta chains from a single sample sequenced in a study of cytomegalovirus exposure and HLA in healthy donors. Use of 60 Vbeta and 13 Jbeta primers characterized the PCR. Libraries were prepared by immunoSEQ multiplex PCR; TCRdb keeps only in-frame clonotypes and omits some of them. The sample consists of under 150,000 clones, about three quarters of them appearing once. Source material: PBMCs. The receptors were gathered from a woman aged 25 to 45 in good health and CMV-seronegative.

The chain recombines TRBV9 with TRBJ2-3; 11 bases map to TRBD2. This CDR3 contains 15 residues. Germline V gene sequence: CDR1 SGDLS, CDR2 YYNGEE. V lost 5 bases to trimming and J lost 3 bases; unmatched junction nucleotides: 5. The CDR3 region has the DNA TGTGCCAGCAGGCGACTAGCGGGGATTACAGATACGCAGTATTTT. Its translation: CASRRLAGITDTQYF.

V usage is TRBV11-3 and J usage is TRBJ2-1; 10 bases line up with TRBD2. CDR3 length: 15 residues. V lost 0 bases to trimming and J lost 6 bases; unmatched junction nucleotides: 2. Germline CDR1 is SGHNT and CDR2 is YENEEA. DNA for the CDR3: TGTGCCAGCAGCTTAGAGGTAGCGGGGGGCAATGAGCAGTTCTTC. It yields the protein CASSLEVAGGNEQFF.

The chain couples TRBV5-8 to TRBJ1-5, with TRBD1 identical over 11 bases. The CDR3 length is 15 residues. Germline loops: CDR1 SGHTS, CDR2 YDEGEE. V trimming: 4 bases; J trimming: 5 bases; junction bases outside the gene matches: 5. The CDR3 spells CASSPGTGGDQPQHF. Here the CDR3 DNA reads TGTGCCAGCAGCCCCGGGACAGGGGGGGATCAGCCCCAGCATTTT.

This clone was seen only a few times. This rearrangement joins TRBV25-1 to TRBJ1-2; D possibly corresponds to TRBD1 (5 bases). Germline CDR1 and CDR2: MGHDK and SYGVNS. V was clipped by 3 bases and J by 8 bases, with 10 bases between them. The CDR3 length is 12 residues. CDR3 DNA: TGTGCCAGCAGTGACAGGGCGTGGGGCTACACCTTC. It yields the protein CASSDRAWGYTF.

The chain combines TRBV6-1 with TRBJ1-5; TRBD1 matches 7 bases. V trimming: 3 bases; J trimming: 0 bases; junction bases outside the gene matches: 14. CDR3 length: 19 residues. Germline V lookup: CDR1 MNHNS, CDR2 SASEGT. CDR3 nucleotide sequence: TGTGCCAGCAGTGAGTTCCTGGCAGGGGGTTATTATAGCAATCAGCCCCAGCATTTT. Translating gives CASSEFLAGGYYSNQPQHF.

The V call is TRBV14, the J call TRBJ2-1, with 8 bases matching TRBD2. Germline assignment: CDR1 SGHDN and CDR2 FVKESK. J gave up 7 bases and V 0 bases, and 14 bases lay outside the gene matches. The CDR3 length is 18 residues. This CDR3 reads CASSQDIGSSGGTNEQFF. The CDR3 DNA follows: TGTGCCAGCAGCCAAGATATCGGATCGAGCGGGGGAACGAATGAGCAGTTCTTC.

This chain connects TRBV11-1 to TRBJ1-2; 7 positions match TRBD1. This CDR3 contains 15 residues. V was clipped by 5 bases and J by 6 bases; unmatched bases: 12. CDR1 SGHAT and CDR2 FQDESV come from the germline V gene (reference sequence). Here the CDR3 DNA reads TGTGCCAGCAGCGTCGACTCCGGGACAGCTAATGGCTACACCTTC. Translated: CASSVDSGTANGYTF.

CDR3 sequence reads: CASSLTGYTDTQYF. CDR3 nucleotides: TGTGCCAGCAGCCTCACAGGGTACACAGATACGCAGTATTTT. V usage is TRBV7-8 and J usage is TRBJ2-3; a possible D gene is TRBD1 (6 bases). V dropped 5 bases and J dropped 2 bases, with 11 bases sitting between them. This CDR3 has 14 residues. From germline, CDR1 is SGHVS and CDR2 FQNEAQ.

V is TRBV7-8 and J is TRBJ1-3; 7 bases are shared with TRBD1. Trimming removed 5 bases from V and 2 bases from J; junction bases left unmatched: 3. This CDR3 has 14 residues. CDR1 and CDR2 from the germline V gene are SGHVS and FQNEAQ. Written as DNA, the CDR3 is TGTGCCAGCAGCCTGGGACAGACTGGAAACACCATATATTTT. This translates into CASSLGQTGNTIYF.

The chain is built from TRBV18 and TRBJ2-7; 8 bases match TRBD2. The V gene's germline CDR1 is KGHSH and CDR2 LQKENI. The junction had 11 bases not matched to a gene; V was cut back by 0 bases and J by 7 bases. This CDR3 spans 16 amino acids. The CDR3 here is CASSPPIAGGQLEQYF. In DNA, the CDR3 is TGTGCCAGCTCACCACCGATCGCGGGGGGTCAGCTGGAGCAGTACTTC. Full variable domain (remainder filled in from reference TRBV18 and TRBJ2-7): NAGVMQNPRHLVRRRGQEARLRCSPMKGHSHVYWYRQLPEEGLKFMVYLQKENIIDESGMPKERFSAEFPKEGPSILRIQQVVRGDSAAYFCASSPPIAGGQLEQYFGPGTRLTVT.

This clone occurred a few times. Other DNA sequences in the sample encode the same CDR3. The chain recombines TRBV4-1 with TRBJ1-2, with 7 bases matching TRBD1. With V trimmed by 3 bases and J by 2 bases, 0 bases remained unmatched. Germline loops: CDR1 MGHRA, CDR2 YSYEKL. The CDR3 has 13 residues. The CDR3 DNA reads TGCGCCAGCAGCCAGGGACAGAACTATGGCTACACCTTC. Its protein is CASSQGQNYGYTF.

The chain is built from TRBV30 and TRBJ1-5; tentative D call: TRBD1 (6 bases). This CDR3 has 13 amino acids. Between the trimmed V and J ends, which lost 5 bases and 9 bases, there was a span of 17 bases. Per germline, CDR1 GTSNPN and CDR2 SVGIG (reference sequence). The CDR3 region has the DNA TGTGCCTGGGCGGACAGCCGGGGGGGGCCCCAGCATTTT. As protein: CAWADSRGGPQHF.

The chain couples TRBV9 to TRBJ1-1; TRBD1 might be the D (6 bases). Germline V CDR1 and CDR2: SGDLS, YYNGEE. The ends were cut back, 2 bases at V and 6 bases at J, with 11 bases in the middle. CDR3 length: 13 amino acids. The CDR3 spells CASSVGGTSEAFF. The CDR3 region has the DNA TGTGCCAGCAGCGTGGGGGGGACATCTGAAGCTTTCTTT.

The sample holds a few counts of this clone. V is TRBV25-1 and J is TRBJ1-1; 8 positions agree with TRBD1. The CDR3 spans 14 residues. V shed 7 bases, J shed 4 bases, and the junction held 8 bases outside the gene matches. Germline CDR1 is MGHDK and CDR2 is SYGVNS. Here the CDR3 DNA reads TGTGCCAGCAAAAGGTCAACAGGGGGCACTGAAGCTTTCTTT. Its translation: CASKRSTGGTEAFF.

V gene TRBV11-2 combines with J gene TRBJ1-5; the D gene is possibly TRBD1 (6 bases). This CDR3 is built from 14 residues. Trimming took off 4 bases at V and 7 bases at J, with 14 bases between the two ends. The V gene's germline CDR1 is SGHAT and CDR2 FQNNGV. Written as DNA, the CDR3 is TGTGCCAGCAGCTCGAACAGGGATTCCCAGCCCCAGCATTTT. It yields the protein CASSSNRDSQPQHF.

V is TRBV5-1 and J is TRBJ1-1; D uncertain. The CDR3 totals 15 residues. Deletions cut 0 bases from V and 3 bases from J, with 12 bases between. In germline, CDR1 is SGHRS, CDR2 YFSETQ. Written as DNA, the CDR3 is TGCGCCAGCAGCTTGGATGTGGGCGGGGACACTGAAGCTTTCTTT. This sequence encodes CASSLDVGGDTEAFF.

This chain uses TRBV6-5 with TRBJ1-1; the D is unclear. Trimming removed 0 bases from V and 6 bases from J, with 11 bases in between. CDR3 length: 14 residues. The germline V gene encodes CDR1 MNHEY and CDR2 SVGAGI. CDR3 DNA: TGTGCCAGCAGTTACTCGCCAGGAAGACCTGAAGCTTTCTTT. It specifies CASSYSPGRPEAFF.

The CDR3 DNA follows: TGTGCCAGCAGCTTGTTTCAGTACACCGGGGAGCTGTTTTTT. Translated: CASSLFQYTGELFF. The chain couples TRBV5-6 to TRBJ2-2; D gene unclear. Germline CDR1 and CDR2: SGHDT and YYEEEE. The V gene lost 1 base and the J gene lost 3 bases, with 7 bases spanning the gap. The CDR3 covers 14 residues.

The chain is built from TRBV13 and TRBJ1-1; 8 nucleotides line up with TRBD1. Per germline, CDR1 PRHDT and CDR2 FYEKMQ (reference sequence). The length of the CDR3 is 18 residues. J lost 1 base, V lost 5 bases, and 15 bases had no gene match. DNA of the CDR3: TGTGCCAGCAGCGCCCAAGGGGGACAGGTGACGAAGAACACTGAAGCTTTCTTT. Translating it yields CASSAQGGQVTKNTEAFF.

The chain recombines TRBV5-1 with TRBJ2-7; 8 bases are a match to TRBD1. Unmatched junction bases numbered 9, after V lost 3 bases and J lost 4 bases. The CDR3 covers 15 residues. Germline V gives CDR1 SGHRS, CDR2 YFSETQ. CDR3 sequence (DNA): TGCGCCAGCAGCTCAGACAGGGGAGGCCTATACGAGCAGTACTTC. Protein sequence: CASSSDRGGLYEQYF.

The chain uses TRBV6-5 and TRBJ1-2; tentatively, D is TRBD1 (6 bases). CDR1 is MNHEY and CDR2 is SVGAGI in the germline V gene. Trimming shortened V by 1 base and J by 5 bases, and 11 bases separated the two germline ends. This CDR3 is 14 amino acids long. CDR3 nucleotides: TGTGCCAGCAGTTACTGGGGGGGCGAATATGGCTACACCTTC. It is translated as CASSYWGGEYGYTF.

The CDR3 protein is CASSPSGGASYEQYF. CDR3 DNA sequence: TGTGCCAGCAGTCCGAGCGGGGGGGCCTCCTACGAGCAGTACTTC. This chain uses TRBV11-3 with TRBJ2-7; 10 positions agree with TRBD2. CDR3 size: 15 residues. The V segment lost 6 bases and the J segment 0 bases; nucleotides outside the gene matches: 5. Looked up from germline, CDR1 is SGHNT and CDR2 is YENEEA.

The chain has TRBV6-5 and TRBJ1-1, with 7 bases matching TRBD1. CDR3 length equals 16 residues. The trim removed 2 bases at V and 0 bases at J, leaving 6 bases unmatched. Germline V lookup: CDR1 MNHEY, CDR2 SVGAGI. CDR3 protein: CASSYRFRGLNTEAFF. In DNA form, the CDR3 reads TGTGCCAGCAGTTACCGCTTCAGGGGGTTGAACACTGAAGCTTTCTTT.

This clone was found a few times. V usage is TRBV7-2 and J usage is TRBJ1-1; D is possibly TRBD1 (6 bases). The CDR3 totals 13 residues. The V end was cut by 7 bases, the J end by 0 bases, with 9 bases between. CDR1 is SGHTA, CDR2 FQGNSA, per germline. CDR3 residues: CASKTGLNTEAFF. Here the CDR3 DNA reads TGTGCCAGCAAAACAGGGTTGAACACTGAAGCTTTCTTT.

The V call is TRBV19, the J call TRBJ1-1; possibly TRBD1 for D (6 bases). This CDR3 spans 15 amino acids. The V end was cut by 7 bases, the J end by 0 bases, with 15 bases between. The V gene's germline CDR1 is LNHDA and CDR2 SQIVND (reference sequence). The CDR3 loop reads CASTKMGALNTEAFF. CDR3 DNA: TGTGCCAGTACCAAAATGGGGGCCTTGAACACTGAAGCTTTCTTT.

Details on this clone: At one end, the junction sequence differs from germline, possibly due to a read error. This chain's CDR3 is CSSSPSVGTGGSPLHF. The CDR3 DNA is TGTTCCAGCAGCCCCTCTGTTGGGACAGGGGGGTCACCCCTCCACTTT. The V gene is TRBV7-9, the J gene TRBJ1-6, with 11 bases matching TRBD1. Per the germline V gene, CDR1 is SEHNR and CDR2 is FQNEAQ (reference sequence). CDR3 length equals 16 residues.

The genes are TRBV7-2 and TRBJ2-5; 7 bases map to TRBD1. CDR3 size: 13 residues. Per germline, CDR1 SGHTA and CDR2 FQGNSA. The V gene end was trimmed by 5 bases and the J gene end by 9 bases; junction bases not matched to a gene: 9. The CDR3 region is CASSGTGAGAQYF. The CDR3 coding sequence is TGTGCCAGCAGCGGCACAGGGGCTGGGGCCCAGTACTTC.